Sequencing of this T cell receptor beta chain was carried out in a study of cytomegalovirus exposure and HLA in healthy donors. CDR1 is SGHRS and CDR2 is YFSETQ in the germline V gene. The CDR3 loop spans 16 amino acids. V lost 4 bases to trimming and J lost 5 bases, with 16 bases between them. Points on this clone: Its target is unknown.

PCR employed 60 Vbeta and 13 Jbeta primers. Data came from immunoSEQ multiplex PCR; TCRdb stores just in-frame clones and leaves some out. The top ten hold under 8.5% of the sample, which has 100,000 to 150,000 clones, about 70% seen once. Overall study findings and caveats: Whilst most TCR sequences proved rare, a subset of public TCRs occurred across many donors.

This clonotype originated in a male donor in good health and CMV-seronegative. The chain is built from TRBV5-1 and TRBJ1-6; no firm D call. Sample: PBMCs. CDR3 protein: CASSPQPIGDNSPLHF. The DNA for the CDR3 is TGCGCCAGCAGCCCACAGCCGATTGGCGATAATTCACCCCTCCACTTT.